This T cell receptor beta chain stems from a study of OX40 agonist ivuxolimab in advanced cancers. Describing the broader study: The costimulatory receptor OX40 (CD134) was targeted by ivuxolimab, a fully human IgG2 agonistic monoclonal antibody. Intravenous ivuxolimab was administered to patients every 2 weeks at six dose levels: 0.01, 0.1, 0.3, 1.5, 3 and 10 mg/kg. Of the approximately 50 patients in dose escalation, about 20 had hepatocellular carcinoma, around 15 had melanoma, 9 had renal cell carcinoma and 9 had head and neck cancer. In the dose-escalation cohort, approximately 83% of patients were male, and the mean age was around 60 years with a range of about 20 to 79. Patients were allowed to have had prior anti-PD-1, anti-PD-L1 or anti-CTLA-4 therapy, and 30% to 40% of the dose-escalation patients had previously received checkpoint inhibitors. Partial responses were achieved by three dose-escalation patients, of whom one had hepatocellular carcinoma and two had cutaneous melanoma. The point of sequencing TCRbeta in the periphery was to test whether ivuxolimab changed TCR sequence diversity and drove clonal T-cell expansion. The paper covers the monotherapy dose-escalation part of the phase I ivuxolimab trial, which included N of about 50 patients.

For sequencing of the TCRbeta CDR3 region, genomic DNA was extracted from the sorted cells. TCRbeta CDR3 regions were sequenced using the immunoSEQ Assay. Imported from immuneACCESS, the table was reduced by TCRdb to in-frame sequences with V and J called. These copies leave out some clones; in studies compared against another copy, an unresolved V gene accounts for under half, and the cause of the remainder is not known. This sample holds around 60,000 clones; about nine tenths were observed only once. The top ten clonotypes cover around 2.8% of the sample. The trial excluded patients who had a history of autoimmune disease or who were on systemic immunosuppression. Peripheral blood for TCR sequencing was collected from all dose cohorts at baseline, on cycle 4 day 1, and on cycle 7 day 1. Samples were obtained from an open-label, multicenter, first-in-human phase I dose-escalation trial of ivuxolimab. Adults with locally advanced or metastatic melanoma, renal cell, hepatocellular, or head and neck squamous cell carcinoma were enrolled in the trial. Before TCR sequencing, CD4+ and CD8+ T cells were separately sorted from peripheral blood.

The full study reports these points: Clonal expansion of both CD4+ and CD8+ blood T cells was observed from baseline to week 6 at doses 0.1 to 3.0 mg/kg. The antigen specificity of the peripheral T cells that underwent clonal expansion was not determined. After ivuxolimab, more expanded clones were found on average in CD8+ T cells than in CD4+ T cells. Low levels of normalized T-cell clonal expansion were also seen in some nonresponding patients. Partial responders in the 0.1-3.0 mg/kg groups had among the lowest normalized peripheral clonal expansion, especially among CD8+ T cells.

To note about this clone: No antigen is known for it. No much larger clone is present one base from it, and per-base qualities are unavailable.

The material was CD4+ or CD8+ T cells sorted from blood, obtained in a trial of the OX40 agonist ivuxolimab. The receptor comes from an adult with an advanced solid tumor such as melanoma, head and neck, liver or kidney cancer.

The CDR3 sequence is CASSLGGGVSETQYF. The nucleotide sequence reads as follows: TGTGCCAGCAGCTTAGGCGGAGGGGTGTCTGAGACCCAGTACTTC. The sequence is built from TRBV11-2 and TRBJ2-5; D gene: possibly TRBD2, on 6 matching bases. The junction shows trimming of 1 base on V and 5 bases on J, plus 14 bases between the germline ends. The germline V gene specifies SGHAT as CDR1 and FQNNGV as CDR2. Measured from the cysteine to the phenylalanine, the CDR3 is 15 residues long. Only CDR3 DNA is held: 45 bases, read in frame from base 1.